These 29 T cell receptor beta chains were sequenced from one sample in a study of shared T cell receptors in the human thymus. Profiling relied on immunoSEQ multiplex PCR, and the TCRdb table lists in-frame clones only, not all of them. The table records hundreds of thousands of clones, about 89% of them present only once. The same sample was also used in a study of human thymus T cells.

The specimen was thymocytes. These receptors all come from a boy in the first two years of life with a congenital heart defect.

V and J are TRBV25-1 and TRBJ2-5; tentatively, D is TRBD1 (5 bases). The closer fit of TRBJ2-7 to the DNA end suggests the J call may be wrong. The length of the CDR3 is 15 residues. Germline loops: CDR1 MGHDK, CDR2 SYGVNS. CDR3 region: CASSEYAQGGYEQYF. CDR3 DNA: TGTGCCAGCAGTGAATATGCCCAGGGTGGGTACGAGCAGTACTTC.

The chain joins TRBV4-1 to TRBJ1-2, with 7 positions matching TRBD1. This CDR3 is built from 16 residues. Germline V gene lookup returns CDR1 MGHRA and CDR2 YSYEKL. Trimming cost V 3 bases and J 2 bases; bases outside gene matches: 9. The CDR3 reads CASSHQDRVLNYGYTF. CDR3 coding DNA: TGCGCCAGCAGCCATCAAGACAGGGTCCTCAACTATGGCTACACCTTC.

The chain is built from TRBV4-3 and TRBJ2-6; TRBD1 matches at 8 bases. The CDR3 extends over 18 amino acids. Germline assignment: CDR1 LGHNA and CDR2 YSLEER. V lost 3 bases and J lost 3; bases outside the gene matches: 10. The CDR3 nucleotides are TGCGCCAGCAGCCAGTCAGGACAGGGTTTGATTGGGGCCAACGTCCTGACTTTC. Its translation is CASSQSGQGLIGANVLTF.

The chain is built from TRBV11-2 and TRBJ2-7; TRBD1 agrees at 8 bases. The length of the CDR3 is 15 residues. The germline gives CDR1 SGHAT, CDR2 FQNNGV. J gave up 6 bases and V 4 bases, and 11 bases lay outside the gene matches. This CDR3 reads CASSSLDRDPPEQYF. CDR3 nucleotides: TGTGCCAGCAGCTCCCTGGACAGGGATCCTCCCGAGCAGTACTTC.

The J gene is TRBJ1-4, the V gene TRBV28, with 8 bases fitting TRBD1. The CDR3 is 15 residues long. Germline V gives CDR1 MDHEN, CDR2 SYDVKM. J gave up 7 bases and V 4 bases, and 8 bases lay outside the gene matches. The CDR3 protein is CASSSSGTGVEKLFF. CDR3 bases: TGTGCCAGCAGTTCCTCCGGGACAGGAGTTGAAAAACTGTTTTTT.

The CDR3 here is CASSERWEADTQYF. The CDR3 DNA reads TGTGCCAGCAGTGAACGGTGGGAGGCAGATACGCAGTATTTT. This chain joins TRBV2 and TRBJ2-3; D is perhaps TRBD2 (6 bases). Germline values: CDR1 SNHLY, CDR2 FYNNEI. This CDR3 has 14 amino acids. V was shortened by 2 bases and J by 4 bases, with 10 bases between the two germline ends.

The rearrangement links TRBV4-3 to TRBJ2-3; D is perhaps TRBD2 (7 bases). CDR1 and CDR2 from the germline V gene are LGHNA and YSLEER. The CDR3 runs to 17 residues. The V end lost 3 bases, the J end lost 1 base, and 17 bases lay between the germline ends. Written as DNA, the CDR3 is TGCGCCAGCAGCCAGACCTTTGGGGGGGGCGGCACAGATACGCAGTATTTT. As protein: CASSQTFGGGGTDTQYF.

V gene TRBV6-6 combines with J gene TRBJ1-5; 7 bases fit TRBD1. CDR1 and CDR2 (germline): MNHNY, SVGAGI (reference sequence). Trimming took 6 bases from V and 2 from J; bases not matched to a gene: 10. The CDR3 is made up of 16 amino acids. CDR3 residues: CASREPDRDGNQPQHF. The CDR3 DNA sequence: TGTGCCAGCAGAGAACCCGACAGGGATGGCAATCAGCCCCAGCATTTT.

The V and J genes are TRBV5-4 and TRBJ2-6; 9 bases line up with TRBD1. Looked up from germline, CDR1 is SGHNT and CDR2 is YYREEE (reference sequence). The trim removed 4 bases at V and 4 bases at J, leaving 6 bases unmatched. The CDR3 extends over 16 amino acids. CDR3 amino acids: CASSRDRASGANVLTF. The CDR3 DNA follows: TGTGCCAGCAGCCGGGACAGGGCTTCCGGGGCCAACGTCCTGACTTTC. Using reference TRBV5-4 and TRBJ2-6 for the parts outside the CDR3, the full variable domain is ETGVTQSPTHLIKTRGQQVTLRCSSQSGHNTVSWYQQALGQGPQFIFQYYREEENGRGNFPPRFSGLQFPNYSSELNVNALELDDSALYLCASSRDRASGANVLTFGAGSRLTVL.

This chain joins TRBV4-3 and TRBJ2-7, with TRBD2 identical over 10 bases. The CDR3 has 17 residues. J gave up 3 bases and V 0 bases, and 8 bases lay outside the gene matches. Germline lookup yields CDR1 LGHNA and CDR2 YSLEER. The CDR3 DNA is TGCGCCAGCAGCCAAGAAACCACTAGCGGGGACTACTACGAGCAGTACTTC. As protein: CASSQETTSGDYYEQYF.

In nucleotides, the CDR3 is TGTGCCTGGAGTGTGGGGCGGGAGTTTAGCTCCTACGAGCAGTACTTC. It specifies CAWSVGREFSSYEQYF. This chain uses TRBV30 with TRBJ2-7; 7 bases are shared with TRBD2. The length of the CDR3 is 16 residues. The V gene's germline CDR1 is GTSNPN and CDR2 SVGIG (reference sequence). The ends lost 0 bases at V and 0 bases at J; junction bases unmatched: 8.

V is TRBV5-4 and J is TRBJ1-6; 7 bases line up with TRBD1. The CDR3 spans 18 residues. V lost 2 bases, J lost 7 bases, and 15 bases stayed unmatched. Per the germline V gene, CDR1 is SGHNT and CDR2 is YYREEE (reference sequence). CDR3 DNA sequence: TGTGCCAGCAGCTTAGGGACAGACCGCCTAGACATCAATTCACCCCTCCACTTT. Its protein product is CASSLGTDRLDINSPLHF.

The rearrangement uses TRBV15 and TRBJ2-7, with TRBD1 as a possible D gene (5 bases). There are 15 residues in the CDR3. The germline gives CDR1 LNHNV, CDR2 YYDKDF (reference sequence). V lost 1 base and J 1 base, leaving 11 bases between the germline ends. For the CDR3, the DNA is TGTGCCACCAGCAGAGGTAGGACATCTTCCTACGAGCAGTACTTC. It encodes CATSRGRTSSYEQYF.

This sequence joins TRBV28 and TRBJ1-1; D perhaps matches TRBD1 (6 bases). The CDR3 is made up of 17 amino acids. Germline assignment: CDR1 MDHEN and CDR2 SYDVKM. V lost 3 bases and J 7 bases, leaving 24 bases between the germline ends. The CDR3 bases are TGTGCCAGCAGTTTGAGTTTCGAGGGCGCAGGGGAAGGTGAAGCTTTCTTT. It translates to CASSLSFEGAGEGEAFF.

This chain joins TRBV6-6 and TRBJ2-5, with 11 bases aligning to TRBD2. Trimming at V came to 1 base and at J to 2 bases, leaving 3 bases not matched to a gene. The CDR3 covers 16 residues. CDR1 and CDR2 from the germline V gene are MNHNY and SVGAGI (reference sequence). This CDR3 is CASSYYRLAGQETQYF. CDR3 in DNA: TGTGCCAGCAGTTACTACCGACTAGCGGGGCAAGAGACCCAGTACTTC.

V is TRBV28 and J is TRBJ1-5, with TRBD1 matching over 9 bases. This CDR3 has 19 amino acids. Germline V CDR1 and CDR2: MDHEN, SYDVKM. V lost 3 bases to trimming and J lost 3 bases; unmatched junction nucleotides: 15. CDR3 region: CASSFSSLRTGASNQPQHF. In DNA form, the CDR3 reads TGTGCCAGCAGTTTCTCGTCCCTCCGGACAGGGGCTTCCAATCAGCCCCAGCATTTT.

The rearrangement joins TRBV28 to TRBJ1-5; D is unclear. Germline CDR1 and CDR2: MDHEN and SYDVKM. This CDR3 has 15 amino acids. The ends were cut back, 7 bases at V and 0 bases at J, with 13 bases in the middle. CDR3 protein: CASNPRVNSNQPQHF. Here the CDR3 DNA reads TGTGCCAGCAACCCCCGGGTCAATAGCAATCAGCCCCAGCATTTT.

The V call is TRBV7-9, the J call TRBJ2-3; TRBD2 aligns across 7 bases. This CDR3 contains 18 residues. The J segment lost 0 bases and the V segment lost 5 bases, leaving 14 bases of the junction unmatched. CDR1 SEHNR and CDR2 FQNEAQ come from the germline V gene (reference sequence). CDR3 protein: CASSPPGWRGKSTDTQYF. In DNA, the CDR3 is TGTGCCAGCAGCCCCCCAGGTTGGCGGGGGAAAAGCACAGATACGCAGTATTTT.

The J gene is TRBJ2-1, the V gene TRBV4-1; TRBD1 aligns across 7 bases. Germline loops: CDR1 MGHRA, CDR2 YSYEKL. After removal of 0 bases from V and 8 bases from J, the junction contained 7 bases not matched to a gene. The CDR3 loop spans 15 amino acids. This CDR3 reads CASSQDSRGYDEQFF. The CDR3 bases are TGCGCCAGCAGCCAAGATTCCAGGGGGTACGATGAGCAGTTCTTC.

This sequence joins TRBV5-6 and TRBJ1-5; 7 nucleotides match TRBD1. Germline trimming cut 4 bases from V and 4 bases from J; bases unmatched to any gene: 5. Germline CDR1 and CDR2: SGHDT and YYEEEE. The CDR3 spans 14 residues. The CDR3 here is CASSQGQENQPQHF. CDR3 coding DNA: TGTGCCAGCAGCCAAGGACAGGAGAATCAGCCCCAGCATTTT.

This chain links TRBV7-2 with TRBJ2-7; 7 nucleotides agree with TRBD1. The CDR3 runs to 13 residues. V gave up 5 bases and J gave up 7 bases; unmatched junction bases: 8. Germline-derived CDR1 and CDR2 are SGHTA and FQGNSA. DNA of the CDR3: TGTGCCAGCAGCGCGAAGAGGGGGCGGGAGCAGTACTTC. Translation gives CASSAKRGREQYF.

V and J are TRBV29-1 and TRBJ2-5, with 16 bases identical to TRBD2. With V trimmed by 6 bases and J by 3 bases, 7 bases remained unmatched. CDR1 and CDR2 from the germline V gene are SQVTM and ANQGSEA. The CDR3 is made up of 16 amino acids. CDR3 nucleotides: TGCAGCGTGGCGGGACTAGCGGGGGGGCTGAAAGAGACCCAGTACTTC. Amino acid sequence: CSVAGLAGGLKETQYF.

The chain links TRBV27 to TRBJ2-3; tentative D call: TRBD2 (6 bases). This CDR3 contains 17 residues. The germline V gene has CDR1 MNHEY and CDR2 SMNVEV (reference sequence). Trimming pared 7 bases from V and 2 bases from J, leaving 22 bases between. CDR3 loop: CASTPGGRDSNTDTQYF. CDR3 bases: TGTGCCAGCACCCCCGGGGGTAGAGACAGTAACACAGATACGCAGTATTTT.

V is TRBV7-9 and J is TRBJ2-1, with 7 bases that match TRBD2. The CDR3 loop spans 16 amino acids. Trimming took 7 bases from V and 4 from J; bases not matched to a gene: 13. Germline CDR1 SEHNR, CDR2 FQNEAQ (reference sequence). The CDR3 here is CASIKTGLEGYNEQFF. The DNA for the CDR3 is TGTGCCAGCATCAAAACCGGACTAGAGGGGTACAATGAGCAGTTCTTC.

This clone showed up just a few times. The chain employs TRBV4-1 and TRBJ2-6; D possibly corresponds to TRBD1 (6 bases). V gave up 2 bases and J gave up 2 bases, with 19 bases separating them. The CDR3 extends over 19 amino acids. CDR1 and CDR2 (germline): MGHRA, YSYEKL. CDR3 loop: CASSQPAYREPTGANVLTF. The CDR3 nucleotides read TGCGCCAGCAGCCAACCGGCCTACAGGGAACCAACTGGGGCCAACGTCCTGACTTTC.

Turning to this clone: Other nucleotide sequences from this sample produce the same CDR3. The genes are TRBV5-4 and TRBJ1-1, with D possibly matching TRBD1 (6 bases). CDR1 is SGHNT and CDR2 is YYREEE in the germline V gene (reference sequence). The V gene lost 0 bases and the J gene lost 4 bases, with 10 bases spanning the gap. The CDR3 length is 14 residues. The chain's CDR3 is CASSLGGGGTEAFF. The CDR3 DNA reads as TGTGCCAGCAGCTTGGGGGGGGGCGGCACTGAAGCTTTCTTT.

This rearrangement joins TRBV5-1 to TRBJ1-5; possible D gene TRBD1, 6 bases. The CDR3 sequence is 15 residues long. Trimming removed 3 bases at V and 3 bases at J, with 13 bases between. Per germline, CDR1 SGHRS and CDR2 YFSETQ. The CDR3 loop is CASSSGGEPNQPQHF. DNA of the CDR3: TGCGCCAGCAGCTCGGGGGGCGAGCCCAATCAGCCCCAGCATTTT.

In its sample, this clone was seen once. The V call is TRBV19, the J call TRBJ2-7; D might be TRBD2 (5 bases). Germline V gene lookup returns CDR1 LNHDA and CDR2 SQIVND (reference sequence). This CDR3 region has 20 residues. The V and J ends lost 5 bases and 2 bases respectively, with 31 bases between them. DNA of the CDR3: TGTGCCAGTAGTTGGTCTGGCGGCAGGAATCGGGGTGCAGTCCCCTACGAGCAGTACTTC. Amino acids: CASSWSGGRNRGAVPYEQYF.

J is TRBJ1-2 and V is TRBV15; D uncertain. The germline gives CDR1 LNHNV, CDR2 YYDKDF (reference sequence). V was trimmed by 0 bases and J by 6 bases, leaving 17 bases between them. This CDR3 is 16 amino acids long. The CDR3 region has the DNA TGTGCCACCAGCAGAGATACTGTTGAGTTGATGGATGGCTACACCTTC. Protein product: CATSRDTVELMDGYTF.